What follows describes a single T cell receptor (beta chain). Its antigen is currently unknown. This entry comes from a study of Ad26.COV2.S vaccination and SARS-CoV-2 variants. Findings and caveats of the study: Spike-specific TCR breadth was greater in vaccine than placebo recipients.

This table comes from immunoSEQ multiplex PCR, and its TCRdb copy is limited to in-frame clones, with some not included. The table lists roughly 150,000 clones, more than 80% of them singletons. This clonotype originated in a human donor who had recovered from COVID-19. This sample comprised peripheral blood, obtained after recovery from COVID-19.

The CDR3 DNA sequence: TGTGCCAGCACCCTCGGACAGGGAAACATTCAGTACTTC. Translating it yields CASTLGQGNIQYF. The chain carries TRBV6-5 and TRBJ2-4; 8 bases align to TRBD1. Germline CDR1 is MNHEY and CDR2 is SVGAGI. The CDR3 loop spans 13 amino acids. Losses at the gene ends were 7 bases for V and 6 bases for J; bases not matched to a gene: 5.